The TCR beta chain under discussion was sequenced for a study of T cells expressing NK-cell markers. The overall study: Seven donors tested HCMV-seropositive and one tested seronegative among the eight sequenced. Findings and caveats of the study: Dominant NKG2C+ clonotypes in five or six donors made up about 1.0-8% of CD8+ T cells.

CDR1 is MNHEY, CDR2 SVGEGT, per germline. This CDR3 has 14 amino acids. About this clonotype: Its antigen is not identified.

TCRdb re-analyzed the 5' RACE reads; it lists each CDR3 protein once, without DNA. Its table records more than 120,000 distinct CDR3 sequences. The TCR was taken from a young man in good health. This rearrangement joins TRBV6-2 or TRBV6-3 to TRBJ2-7. Sample: blood T cells: a sorted CD56 or NKG2C T cell subset, CD4+ or CD8+ T cells, or bulk PBMC T cells (not recorded which). CDR3 sequence: CASSPFPYGDEQYF.